This record looks at one T cell receptor (beta chain) sequence and its context. Its antigen is unidentified. MiXCR, run by TCRdb on the 5' RACE reads, gives a single entry per CDR3 protein. The sample yields around 1.7 million distinct CDR3 sequences, 25% to 35% seen once. This CDR3 comprises 16 residues. After removal of 4 bases from V and 11 bases from J, the junction contained 12 bases not matched to a gene. The data were taken from a study of identical twins. Findings and caveats of the study: Those out-of-frame alpha sequences shared by twins showed an excess of low generation probability. Invariant T cells like MAIT and iNKT could partly confound the zero-insertion analyses.

This receptor was obtained from a newborn girl in good health. This chain uses TRBV12-3 or TRBV12-4 with TRBJ2-5, with 14 bases fitting TRBD2. The specimen was cord blood. CDR3 protein: CASSSHGLAGGNEQYF. For the CDR3, the DNA is TGTGCCAGCAGTTCCCACGGACTAGCGGGGGGAAATGAGCAGTACTTC.